This TCR beta chain was obtained from a study of OX40 agonist ivuxolimab in advanced cancers. Sequencing was performed with immunoSEQ multiplex PCR; in TCRdb, only in-frame clones are kept and a portion is missing. The sample carries around 99,000 clones, about 90% recorded once. Unmatched junction bases numbered 8, after V lost 6 bases and J lost 13 bases. CDR1 MDHEN and CDR2 SYDVKM come from the germline V gene. The CDR3 spans 12 residues. The material was CD4+ or CD8+ T cells sorted from blood, obtained in a trial of the OX40 agonist ivuxolimab. The chain couples TRBV28 to TRBJ2-1, with 8 bases matching TRBD2. This TCR was sampled from an adult with an advanced solid tumor such as melanoma, head and neck, liver or kidney cancer. CDR3 amino acids: CASRRTSRVQFF. The CDR3, as DNA: TGTGCCAGCAGAAGGACTAGCCGAGTACAGTTCTTC.